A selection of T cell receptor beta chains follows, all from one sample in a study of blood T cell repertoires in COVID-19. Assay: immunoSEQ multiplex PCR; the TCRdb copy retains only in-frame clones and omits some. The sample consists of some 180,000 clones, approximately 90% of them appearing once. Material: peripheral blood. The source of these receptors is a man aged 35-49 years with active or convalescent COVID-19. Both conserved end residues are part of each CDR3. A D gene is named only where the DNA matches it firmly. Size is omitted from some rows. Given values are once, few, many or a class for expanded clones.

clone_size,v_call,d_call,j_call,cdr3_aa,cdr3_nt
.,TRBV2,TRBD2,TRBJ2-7,CASSDRFSGGPYEQYF,TGTGCCAGCAGTGACCGCTTTAGCGGGGGACCCTACGAGCAGTACTTC
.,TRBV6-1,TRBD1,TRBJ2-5,CASSHRDRAQETQYF,TGTGCCAGCAGCCACCGGGACAGGGCCCAAGAGACCCAGTACTTC
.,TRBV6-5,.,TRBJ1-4,CASSYSRAGYEKLFF,TGTGCCAGCAGTTACTCGAGAGCAGGGTATGAAAAACTGTTTTTT
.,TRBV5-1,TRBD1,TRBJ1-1,CASLNTDRGFMNTEAFF,TGCGCCAGCCTCAATACGGACAGGGGATTTATGAACACTGAAGCTTTCTTT
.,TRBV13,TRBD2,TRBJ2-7,CASSPIPGLAGRPYEQYF,TGTGCCAGCAGCCCAATACCGGGACTAGCGGGGAGACCCTACGAGCAGTACTTC
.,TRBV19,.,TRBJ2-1,CASSIKGPSSYNEQFF,TGTGCCAGTAGTATCAAGGGGCCCAGCTCCTACAATGAGCAGTTCTTC
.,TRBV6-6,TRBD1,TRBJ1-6,CASQGAYNSPLHF,TGTGCCAGTCAGGGGGCATATAATTCACCCCTCCACTTT
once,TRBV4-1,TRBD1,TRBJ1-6,CASSTGTANSPLHF,TGCGCCAGCAGCACCGGGACAGCAAATTCACCCCTCCACTTT
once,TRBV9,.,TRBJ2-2,CASSLNTGELFF,TGTGCCAGCAGCTTAAACACCGGGGAGCTGTTTTTT
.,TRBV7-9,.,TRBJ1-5,CASSSEYRDLQPQHF,TGTGCCAGCAGCTCCGAGTACAGGGACCTTCAGCCCCAGCATTTT
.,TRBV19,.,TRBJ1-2,CASSIIGQTYGYTF,TGTGCCAGTAGTATAATAGGTCAGACTTATGGCTACACCTTC
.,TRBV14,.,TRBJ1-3,CASSQDYGAGNTIYF,TGTGCCAGCAGCCAAGATTACGGTGCTGGAAACACCATATATTTT
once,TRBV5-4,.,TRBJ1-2,CASSSPGPTLDYGYTF,TGTGCCAGCAGCTCTCCGGGTCCCACTTTGGACTATGGCTACACCTTC
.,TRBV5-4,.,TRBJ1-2,CASSFVGGPDGYTF,TGTGCCAGCAGCTTCGTGGGAGGGCCGGATGGCTACACCTTC
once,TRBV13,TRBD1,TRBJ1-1,CASSSRIKTGGTEAFF,TGTGCCAGCAGCTCACGGATTAAAACAGGGGGCACTGAAGCTTTCTTT
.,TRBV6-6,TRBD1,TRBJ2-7,CASSYSRGTDSYEQYF,TGTGCCAGCAGTTACTCAAGGGGGACAGACTCCTACGAGCAGTACTTC
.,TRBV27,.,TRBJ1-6,CASSPISGYSPLHF,TGTGCCAGCAGTCCCATATCGGGGTATTCACCCCTCCACTTT
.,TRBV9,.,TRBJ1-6,CASSVTSSYNSPLHF,TGTGCCAGCAGCGTAACCAGCTCCTATAATTCACCCCTCCACTTT
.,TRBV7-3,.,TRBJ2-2,CASSSLTANTGELFF,TGTGCCAGCAGCTCTCTGACAGCTAACACCGGGGAGCTGTTTTTT
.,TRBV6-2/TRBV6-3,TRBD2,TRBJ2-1,CASSYYTGGVGTANEQFF,TGTGCCAGCAGTTACTATACGGGAGGGGTAGGTACGGCCAATGAGCAGTTCTTC
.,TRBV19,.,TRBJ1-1,CASSIAQTEAFF,TGTGCCAGTAGTATAGCCCAGACTGAAGCTTTCTTT
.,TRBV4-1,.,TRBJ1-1,CASSLRSGQEAFF,TGCGCCAGCAGCCTCCGGTCAGGGCAGGAAGCTTTCTTT
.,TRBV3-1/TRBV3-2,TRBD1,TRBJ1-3,CASSNRGRSGNTIYF,TGTGCCAGCAGTAACAGGGGGCGATCTGGAAACACCATATATTTT
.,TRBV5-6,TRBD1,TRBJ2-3,CASSRTGGGTDTQYF,TGTGCCAGCAGCCGGACAGGGGGCGGGACAGATACGCAGTATTTT
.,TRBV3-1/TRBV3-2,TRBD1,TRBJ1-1,CASSQDRGPEAFF,TGTGCCAGCAGCCAGGACAGGGGTCCTGAAGCTTTCTTT
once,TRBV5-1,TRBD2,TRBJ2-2,CASSLIRAGGPNTGELFF,TGCGCCAGCAGCTTGATCAGAGCGGGGGGGCCGAACACCGGGGAGCTGTTTTTT
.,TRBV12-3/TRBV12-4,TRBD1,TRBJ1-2,CASSLPSGGGYTF,TGTGCCAGCAGTTTACCCTCAGGGGGCGGCTACACCTTC
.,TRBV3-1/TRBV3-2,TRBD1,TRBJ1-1,CASSPHAGGSAEAFF,TGTGCCAGCAGCCCCCATGCAGGGGGCAGCGCTGAAGCTTTCTTT
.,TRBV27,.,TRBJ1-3,CASARAGAGNTIYF,TGTGCCAGCGCCCGGGCAGGGGCTGGAAACACCATATATTTT
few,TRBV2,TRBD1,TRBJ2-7,CASRTDRSEQYF,TGTGCCAGCAGAACGGACAGGTCAGAGCAGTACTTC
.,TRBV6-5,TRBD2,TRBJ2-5,CASRISGGAAETQYF,TGTGCCAGCAGAATTAGCGGGGGGGCCGCAGAGACCCAGTACTTC
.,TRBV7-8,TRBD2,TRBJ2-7,CASSGGGTSYEQYF,TGTGCCAGCAGCGGCGGGGGGACATCCTACGAGCAGTACTTC
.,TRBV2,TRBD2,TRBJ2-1,CASSLTTSLNEQFF,TGTGCCAGCAGTCTTACGACTAGCCTAAATGAGCAGTTCTTC
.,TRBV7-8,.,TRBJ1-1,CASSFNPQGEAFF,TGTGCCAGCAGCTTTAACCCTCAGGGAGAAGCTTTCTTT
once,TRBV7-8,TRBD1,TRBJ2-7,CASSLGRKQGVSYEQYF,TGTGCCAGCAGCTTAGGGAGAAAGCAGGGGGTGTCCTACGAGCAGTACTTC
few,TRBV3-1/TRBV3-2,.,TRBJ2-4,CASSQGFKQGSKNIQYF,TGTGCCAGCAGCCAGGGATTTAAACAGGGATCCAAAAACATTCAGTACTTC
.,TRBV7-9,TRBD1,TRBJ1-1,CASRWGQGEAFF,TGTGCCAGCAGATGGGGACAGGGGGAAGCTTTCTTT
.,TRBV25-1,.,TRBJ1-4,CASSEHGAANEKLFF,TGTGCCAGCAGTGAACATGGGGCGGCTAATGAAAAACTGTTTTTT
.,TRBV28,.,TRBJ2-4,CASSLVEAGAKNIQYF,TGTGCCAGCAGTTTAGTTGAAGCAGGAGCCAAAAACATTCAGTACTTC
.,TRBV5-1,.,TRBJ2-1,CASGKELTYNEQFF,TGCGCCAGCGGTAAAGAACTTACCTACAATGAGCAGTTCTTC
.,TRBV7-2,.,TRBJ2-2,CASSPTGPAGELFF,TGTGCCAGCAGCCCCACAGGGCCGGCCGGGGAGCTGTTTTTT
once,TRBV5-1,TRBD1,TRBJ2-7,CASSSKTFWTGGKGSSYEQYF,TGCGCCAGCAGCTCAAAAACGTTTTGGACAGGGGGAAAAGGGAGCTCCTACGAGCAGTACTTC
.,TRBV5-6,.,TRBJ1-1,CASSPGGGSRPEAFF,TGTGCCAGCAGCCCCGGCGGGGGTTCCCGTCCTGAAGCTTTCTTT
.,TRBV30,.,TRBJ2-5,CAWRVPGAGGETQYF,TGTGCCTGGAGGGTCCCCGGGGCAGGGGGGGAGACCCAGTACTTC
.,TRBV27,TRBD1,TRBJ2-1,CASSIPTGNRYNEQFF,TGTGCCAGCAGTATACCGACAGGGAACCGTTACAATGAGCAGTTCTTC
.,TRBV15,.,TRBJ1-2,CATSRVSGDYGYTF,TGTGCCACCAGCAGAGTATCCGGGGACTATGGCTACACCTTC
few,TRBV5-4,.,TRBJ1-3,CASSLGVRDGNTIYF,TGTGCCAGCAGCTTGGGGGTCAGGGATGGAAACACCATATATTTT
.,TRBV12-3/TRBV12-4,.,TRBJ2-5,CASSLEETQYF,TGTGCCAGCAGCCTAGAAGAGACCCAGTACTTC
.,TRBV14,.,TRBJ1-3,CASSVSGLGNTIYF,TGTGCCAGCAGCGTTTCAGGGCTTGGAAACACCATATATTTT
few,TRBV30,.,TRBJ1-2,CAWKNTYGYTF,TGTGCCTGGAAAAACACCTATGGCTACACCTTC
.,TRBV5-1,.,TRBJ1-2,CASSLIPGDNGYTF,TGCGCCAGCAGCTTGATTCCAGGGGACAATGGCTACACCTTC
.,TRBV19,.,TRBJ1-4,CATRGGQKGEKLFF,TGTGCCACCCGGGGGGGCCAGAAGGGTGAAAAACTGTTTTTT
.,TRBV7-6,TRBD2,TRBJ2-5,CASSLVVLAGGQETQYF,TGTGCCAGCAGCTTAGTGGTCCTAGCGGGGGGCCAAGAGACCCAGTACTTC
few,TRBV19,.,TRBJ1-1,CASSIFGTEAFF,TGTGCCAGTAGCATCTTCGGGACTGAAGCTTTCTTT
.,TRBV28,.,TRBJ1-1,CASSYEPRSNTEAFF,TGTGCCAGCAGTTATGAACCGAGATCAAACACTGAAGCTTTCTTT
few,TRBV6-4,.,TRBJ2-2,CASSDRTTGELFF,TGTGCCAGCAGTGACCGGACAACCGGGGAGCTGTTTTTT